This T cell receptor beta chain came from a study of a mutant IDH1 vaccine in newly diagnosed glioma. General observations from the study: Researchers report vaccine-induced immune responses in 93.3% of patients.

Germline CDR1 reads SNHLY; CDR2 reads FYNNEI. V lost 7 bases to trimming and J lost 0 bases; unmatched junction nucleotides: 8. CDR3 length equals 17 residues. On this clone itself: Its cognate antigen is unknown.

The time point is: week 11, during vaccination. Mutant IDH1 20-mer peptide, at 300 ug, made up each vaccine dose, with topical imiquimod. TCRdb's table, derived via immunoSEQ multiplex PCR, lists solely in-frame clones and lacks some. Of around 100,000 clones listed, roughly 88% are singletons. The chain uses TRBV2 and TRBJ2-6, with TRBD1 identical over 8 bases. The sequence derives from a woman in her forties or fifties with glioma. Here the sequenced sample was PBMCs, taken from a glioma patient whose treatment included an IDH1 peptide vaccine. The CDR3 DNA is TGTGCCAGCACCCGGACAGGGACCAACTCTGGGGCCAACGTCCTGACTTTC. This encodes CASTRTGTNSGANVLTF.